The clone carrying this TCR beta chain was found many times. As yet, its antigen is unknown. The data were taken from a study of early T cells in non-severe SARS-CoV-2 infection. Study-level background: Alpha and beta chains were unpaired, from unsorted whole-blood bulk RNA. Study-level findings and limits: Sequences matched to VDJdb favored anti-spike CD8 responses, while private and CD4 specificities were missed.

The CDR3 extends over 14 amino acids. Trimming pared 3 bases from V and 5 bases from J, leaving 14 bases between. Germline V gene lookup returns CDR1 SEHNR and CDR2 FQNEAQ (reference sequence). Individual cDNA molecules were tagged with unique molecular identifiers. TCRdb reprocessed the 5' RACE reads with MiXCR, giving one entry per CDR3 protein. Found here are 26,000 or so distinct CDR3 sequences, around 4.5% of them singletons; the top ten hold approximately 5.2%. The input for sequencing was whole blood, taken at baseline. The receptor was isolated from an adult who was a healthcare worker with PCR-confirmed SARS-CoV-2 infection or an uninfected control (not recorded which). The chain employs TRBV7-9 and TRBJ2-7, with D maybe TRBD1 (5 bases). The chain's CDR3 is CASSLTRGMDEQYF. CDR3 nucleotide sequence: TGTGCCAGCAGCTTGACAAGGGGTATGGACGAGCAGTACTTC.